These 8 T cell receptor beta chains were all obtained from the same sample, sequenced in a study of yellow fever vaccine responses in identical twins. TCRdb redid the calling of the RT-PCR reads with MiXCR, one entry per CDR3 protein. The sample holds a few hundred distinct CDR3 sequences, 50% to 65% seen once. Sequencing used T cells from blood (PBMCs), unsorted or a sorted subset (not recorded which), obtained before or after yellow fever vaccination (not recorded which). The receptors were sampled from a female donor who received the yellow fever vaccine.

The gene calls are TRBV23-1 and TRBJ1-1; 7 bases fit TRBD1. TRBV23-1 is treated as an ORF (open reading frame) with a function not yet certain. The CDR3 contains 18 residues. V lost 4 bases to trimming and J lost 3 bases; unmatched junction nucleotides: 17. CDR3: CASSPRDRRRGPYTEAFF. The DNA for the CDR3 is TGCGCCAGCAGTCCTAGGGACCGACGTAGGGGGCCGTACACTGAAGCTTTCTTT.

This chain joins TRBV7-2 and TRBJ1-6; D is ambiguous. Germline V CDR1 and CDR2: SGHTA, FQGNSA. The germline V and J ends were trimmed by 3 bases and 7 bases, with 1 base remaining between them. This CDR3 region has 11 residues. CDR3 nucleotides: TGTGCCAGCAGCTTGAATTCACCCCTCCACTTT. Amino acids: CASSLNSPLHF.

This clonotype has just a few counts. The genes are TRBV11-3 and TRBJ1-2; no clear D. Trimming removed 0 bases at V and 8 bases at J, with 7 bases between. This CDR3 has 12 residues. Germline assignment: CDR1 SGHNT and CDR2 YENEEA. CDR3 protein: CASSLDLVGYTF. The CDR3 nucleotides are TGTGCCAGCAGCTTAGATCTGGTGGGCTACACCTTC.

This clonotype has more than one count but fewer than ten. The V gene is TRBV2, the J gene TRBJ1-4, with D perhaps TRBD1 (5 bases). The CDR3 is 14 residues long. V dropped 5 bases and J dropped 4 bases, with 11 bases sitting between them. Germline V gene data show CDR1 as SNHLY and CDR2 as FYNNEI. This CDR3 is CASSRTGFNEKLFF. The CDR3 region has the DNA TGTGCCAGCAGTCGTACAGGATTTAATGAAAAACTGTTTTTT.

This chain links TRBV23-1 with TRBJ1-5; D not resolved. TRBV23-1 is an ORF for which the function is uncertain. The length of the CDR3 is 15 residues. V gave up 7 bases and J gave up 6 bases, with 19 bases separating them. The chain's CDR3 is CASTRTHLDGQPQHF. In nucleotides, the CDR3 is TGCGCCAGCACCAGAACACACCTGGACGGTCAGCCCCAGCATTTT.

This chain uses TRBV10-3 with TRBJ2-7; D gene unclear. This CDR3 is 12 amino acids long. V gave up 4 bases and J gave up 4 bases, with 8 bases separating them. Germline CDR1 reads ENHRY; CDR2 reads SYGVKD. The CDR3 nucleotides are TGTGCCATCAGTGGTACACAGTACGAGCAGTACTTC. It encodes CAISGTQYEQYF.

This clonotype showed up just once. V and J are TRBV23-1 and TRBJ1-2, with 7 bases identical to TRBD1. TRBV23-1 is annotated as an ORF whose role is uncertain. The CDR3 is made up of 12 amino acids. After removal of 3 bases from V and 5 bases from J, the junction contained 0 bases not matched to a gene. CDR3 sequence: CASSQTGYGYTF. The CDR3 DNA reads TGCGCCAGCAGTCAGACAGGGTATGGCTACACCTTC.

This clonotype has a handful of counts. V usage is TRBV23-1 and J usage is TRBJ1-3, with no clear D. TRBV23-1 is labeled an ORF, and its function is uncertain. Trimming took off 0 bases at V and 0 bases at J, with 6 bases between the two ends. This CDR3 has 15 amino acids. The CDR3 DNA reads as TGCGCCAGCAGTCAATCGAAGTGCTCTGGAAACACCATATATTTT. This codes for CASSQSKCSGNTIYF.